A selection of T cell receptor beta chains follows, all from one sample in a study of prognosis after radiotherapy for stage I lung cancer. TCRdb fed the multiplex PCR reads into MiXCR, producing one record per CDR3 protein. Of about 59,000 distinct CDR3 sequences in the sample, roughly 29% were seen once. This specimen was PBMCs, taken before or after stereotactic body radiation therapy (not recorded which). These receptors all stem from a donor over 45 with non-small cell lung cancer. Each CDR3 is given with its conserved first and last residue. The D gene is left open where the match is weak. Only part of the rows carry a size: once, few, many, or a class if the clone is expanded.

CDR3 protein	CDR3 DNA	V gene	clone size	D gene	J gene
CSARDLSYEQYF	TGCAGTGCTAGAGATCTGAGCTACGAGCAGTACTTC	TRBV20-1	many	.	TRBJ2-7
CASKRGHLFYGYTF	TGTGCCAGCAAAAGGGGTCATCTGTTTTATGGCTACACCTTC	TRBV28	many	.	TRBJ1-2
CASSLKIANTEAFF	TGTGCCAGCAGTTTAAAAATTGCGAACACTGAAGCTTTCTTT	TRBV27	many	.	TRBJ1-1
CSARDPNSPLHF	TGCAGTGCTAGAGATCCGAATTCACCCCTCCACTTT	TRBV20-1	many	.	TRBJ1-6
CASSPQGGKQPQHF	TGTGCCAGCTCACCACAGGGGGGGAAACAGCCCCAGCATTTT	TRBV18	.	.	TRBJ1-5
CSVTGGNGETQYF	TGCAGTGTCACAGGGGGGAACGGAGAGACCCAGTACTTC	TRBV20-1	.	TRBD1	TRBJ2-5
CASSPPGAAEAFF	TGTGCCAGCAGTCCCCCGGGGGCGGCTGAAGCTTTCTTT	TRBV6-1	many	.	TRBJ1-1
CSAPGRSGGYTF	TGCAGTGCTCCCGGCCGGAGCGGTGGCTACACCTTC	TRBV20-1	many	.	TRBJ1-2
CASAVRGREEQFF	TGTGCTAGTGCCGTGAGGGGCCGCGAGGAGCAGTTCTTC	TRBV12-5	many	.	TRBJ2-1
CASSSGSGADTQYF	TGTGCCAGCAGTTCAGGGTCTGGTGCAGATACGCAGTATTTT	TRBV2	many	.	TRBJ2-3
CASSLRQGGNTVELFF	TGTGCCAGCAGCTTAAGACAGGGGGGGAACACCGTGGAGCTGTTTTTT	TRBV7-3	once	TRBD1	TRBJ2-2
CASSYGGSSYNEQFF	TGTGCCAGCAGTTACGGGGGCAGCTCCTACAATGAGCAGTTCTTC	TRBV6-2/TRBV6-3	many	.	TRBJ2-1
CASSPSTDTQYF	TGTGCCAGCAGCCCGAGCACAGATACGCAGTATTTT	TRBV2	many	.	TRBJ2-3
CAWKRRLGTSGGALDTQYF	TGTGCCTGGAAGAGGCGCTTGGGGACTAGCGGGGGGGCCCTAGATACGCAGTATTTT	TRBV30	many	TRBD2	TRBJ2-3
CASSLAELTGPMCYGYTF	TGCGCCAGCAGCTTGGCAGAACTCACAGGTCCCATGTGCTATGGCTACACCTTC	TRBV5-1	.	.	TRBJ1-2
CASSLDSGAAGNTIYF	TGTGCCAGCAGCTTAGACTCAGGGGCTGCTGGAAACACCATATATTTT	TRBV7-2	many	.	TRBJ1-3
CASSQFGSSYNEQFF	TGTGCCAGCAGCCAATTCGGAAGCTCCTACAATGAGCAGTTCTTC	TRBV14	many	.	TRBJ2-1
CASSFSGWADTQYF	TGTGCCAGCAGTTTTTCGGGGTGGGCAGATACGCAGTATTTT	TRBV12-3/TRBV12-4	.	.	TRBJ2-3
CASSLSVVTRRGTEAFF	TGTGCCAGCAGCTTATCCGTTGTAACGCGGCGCGGCACTGAAGCTTTCTTT	TRBV7-2	.	.	TRBJ1-1
CSARPPSGGGMNTGELFF	TGCAGTGCTAGACCTCCCAGTGGCGGGGGGATGAACACCGGGGAGCTGTTTTTT	TRBV20-1	many	TRBD2	TRBJ2-2
CASSYADRFYNSPLHF	TGTGCCAGCAGTTACGCTGACAGGTTCTATAATTCACCCCTCCACTTT	TRBV6-2/TRBV6-3	medium-sized	.	TRBJ1-6
CASSGGVGETQYF	TGTGCCAGCAGCGGGGGGGTCGGGGAGACCCAGTACTTC	TRBV7-3	once	TRBD2	TRBJ2-5
CASKYPLDETGELFF	TGTGCCAGCAAATACCCGCTAGATGAGACCGGGGAGCTGTTTTTT	TRBV27	many	.	TRBJ2-2
CASSQNGTSWSSYNEQFF	TGTGCCAGTAGTCAGAATGGGACTAGCTGGTCCTCCTACAATGAGCAGTTCTTC	TRBV19	.	TRBD2	TRBJ2-1
CAWSETGDRNTIYF	TGTGCCTGGAGTGAGACCGGCGACAGAAACACCATATATTTT	TRBV30	many	.	TRBJ1-3
CASSIDQGALSTQYF	TGTGCCAGCAGCATAGACCAAGGGGCTCTGTCGACCCAGTACTTC	TRBV7-9	many	.	TRBJ2-5